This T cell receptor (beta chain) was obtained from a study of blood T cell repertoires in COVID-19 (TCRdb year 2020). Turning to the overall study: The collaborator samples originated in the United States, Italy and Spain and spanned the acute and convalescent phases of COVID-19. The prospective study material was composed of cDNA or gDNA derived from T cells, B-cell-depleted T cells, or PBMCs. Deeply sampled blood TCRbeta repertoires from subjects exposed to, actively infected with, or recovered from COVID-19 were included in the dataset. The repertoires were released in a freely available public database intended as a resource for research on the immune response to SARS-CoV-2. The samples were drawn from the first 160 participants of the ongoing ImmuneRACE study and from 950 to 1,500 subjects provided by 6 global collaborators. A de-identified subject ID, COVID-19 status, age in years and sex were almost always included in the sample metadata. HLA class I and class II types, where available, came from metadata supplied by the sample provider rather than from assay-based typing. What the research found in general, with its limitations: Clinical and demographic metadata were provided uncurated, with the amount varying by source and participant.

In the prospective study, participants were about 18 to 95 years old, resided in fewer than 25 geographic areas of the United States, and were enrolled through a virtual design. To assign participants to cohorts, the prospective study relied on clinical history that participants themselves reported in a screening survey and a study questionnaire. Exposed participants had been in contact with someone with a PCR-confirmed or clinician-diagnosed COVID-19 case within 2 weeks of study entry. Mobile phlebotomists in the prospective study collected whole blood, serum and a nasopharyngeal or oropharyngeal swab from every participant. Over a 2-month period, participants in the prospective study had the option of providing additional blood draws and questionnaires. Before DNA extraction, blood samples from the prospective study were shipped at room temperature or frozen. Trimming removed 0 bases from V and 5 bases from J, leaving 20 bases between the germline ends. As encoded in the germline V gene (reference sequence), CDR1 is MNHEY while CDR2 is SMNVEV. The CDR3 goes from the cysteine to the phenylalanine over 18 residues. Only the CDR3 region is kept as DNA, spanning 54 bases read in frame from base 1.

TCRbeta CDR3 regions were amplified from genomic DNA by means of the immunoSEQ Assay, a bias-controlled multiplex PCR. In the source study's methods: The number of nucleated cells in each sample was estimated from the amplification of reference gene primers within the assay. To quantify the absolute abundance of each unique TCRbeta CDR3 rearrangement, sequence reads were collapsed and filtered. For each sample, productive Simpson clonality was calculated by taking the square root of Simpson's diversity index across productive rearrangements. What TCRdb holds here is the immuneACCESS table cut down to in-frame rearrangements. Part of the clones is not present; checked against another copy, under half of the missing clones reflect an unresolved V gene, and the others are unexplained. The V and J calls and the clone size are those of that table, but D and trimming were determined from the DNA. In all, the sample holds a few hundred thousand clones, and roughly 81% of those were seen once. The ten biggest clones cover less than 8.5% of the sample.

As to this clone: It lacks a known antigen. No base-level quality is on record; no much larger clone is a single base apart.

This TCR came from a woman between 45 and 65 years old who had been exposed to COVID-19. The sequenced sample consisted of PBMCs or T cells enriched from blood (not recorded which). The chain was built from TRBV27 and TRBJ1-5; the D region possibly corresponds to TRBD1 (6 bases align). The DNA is TGTGCCAGCAGTTTATCGGGGCAGGGGTGGCGGGCATATCAGCCCCAGCATTTT. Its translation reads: CASSLSGQGWRAYQPQHF.